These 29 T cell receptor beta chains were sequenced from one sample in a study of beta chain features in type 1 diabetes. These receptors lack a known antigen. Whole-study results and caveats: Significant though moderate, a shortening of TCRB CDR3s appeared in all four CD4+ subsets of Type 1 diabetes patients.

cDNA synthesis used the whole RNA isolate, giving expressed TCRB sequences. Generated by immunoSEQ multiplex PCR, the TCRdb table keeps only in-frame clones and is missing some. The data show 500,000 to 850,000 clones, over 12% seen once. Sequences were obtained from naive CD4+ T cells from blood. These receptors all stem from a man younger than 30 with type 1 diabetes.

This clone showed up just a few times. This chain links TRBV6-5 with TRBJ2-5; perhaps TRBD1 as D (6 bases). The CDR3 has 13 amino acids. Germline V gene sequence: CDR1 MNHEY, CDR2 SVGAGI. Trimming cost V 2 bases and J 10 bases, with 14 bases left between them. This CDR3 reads CASSYPGVGNQYF. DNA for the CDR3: TGTGCCAGCAGTTACCCAGGGGTAGGAAACCAGTACTTC.

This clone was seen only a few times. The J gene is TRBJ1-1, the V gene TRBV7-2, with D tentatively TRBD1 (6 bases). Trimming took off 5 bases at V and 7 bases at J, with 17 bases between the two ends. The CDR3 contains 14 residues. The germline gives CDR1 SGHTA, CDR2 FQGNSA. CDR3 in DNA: TGTGCCAGCAGCGCATCCGGGACAAGGAGTGAAGCTTTCTTT. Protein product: CASSASGTRSEAFF.

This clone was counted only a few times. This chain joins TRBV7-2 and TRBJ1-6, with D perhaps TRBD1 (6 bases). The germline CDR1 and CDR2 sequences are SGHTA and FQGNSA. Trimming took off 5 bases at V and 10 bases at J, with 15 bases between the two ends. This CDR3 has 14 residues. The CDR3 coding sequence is TGTGCCAGCAGCGCCGACAGGCTAGAATCACCCCTCCACTTT. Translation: CASSADRLESPLHF.

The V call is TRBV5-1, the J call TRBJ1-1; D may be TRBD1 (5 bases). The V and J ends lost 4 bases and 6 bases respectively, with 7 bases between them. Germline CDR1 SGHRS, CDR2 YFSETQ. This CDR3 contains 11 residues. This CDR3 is CASSGDAEAFF. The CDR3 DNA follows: TGCGCCAGCAGCGGGGACGCTGAAGCTTTCTTT.

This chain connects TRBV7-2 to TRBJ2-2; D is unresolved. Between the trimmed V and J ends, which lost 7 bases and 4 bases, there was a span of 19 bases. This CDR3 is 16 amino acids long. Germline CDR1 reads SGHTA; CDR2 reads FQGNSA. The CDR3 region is CASTPGHFWSTGELFF. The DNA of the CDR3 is TGTGCCAGCACCCCGGGTCACTTCTGGAGCACCGGGGAGCTGTTTTTT.

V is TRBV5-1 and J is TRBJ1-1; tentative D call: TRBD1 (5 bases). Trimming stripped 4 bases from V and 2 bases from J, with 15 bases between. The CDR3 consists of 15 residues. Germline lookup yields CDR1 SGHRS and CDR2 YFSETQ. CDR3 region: CASSPAGGGNTEAFF. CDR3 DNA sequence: TGCGCCAGCAGCCCCGCCGGGGGTGGTAACACTGAAGCTTTCTTT.

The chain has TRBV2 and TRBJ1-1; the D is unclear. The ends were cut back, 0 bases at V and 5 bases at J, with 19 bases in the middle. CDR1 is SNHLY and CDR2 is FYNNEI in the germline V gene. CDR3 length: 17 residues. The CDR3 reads CASSEALRTTGRTEAFF. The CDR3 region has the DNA TGTGCCAGCAGTGAAGCGCTTCGTACGACCGGGCGGACTGAAGCTTTCTTT. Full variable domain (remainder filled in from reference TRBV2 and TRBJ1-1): EPEVTQTPSHQVTQMGQEVILRCVPISNHLYFYWYRQILGQKVEFLVSFYNNEISEKSEIFDDQFSVERPDGSNFTLKIRSTKLEDSAMYFCASSEALRTTGRTEAFFGQGTRLTVV.

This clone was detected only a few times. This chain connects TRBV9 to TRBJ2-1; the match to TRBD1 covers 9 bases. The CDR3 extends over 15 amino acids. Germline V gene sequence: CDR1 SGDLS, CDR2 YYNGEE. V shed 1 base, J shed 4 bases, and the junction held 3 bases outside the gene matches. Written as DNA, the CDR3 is TGTGCCAGCAGCGTACTGGACAGGGGATACAATGAGCAGTTCTTC. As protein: CASSVLDRGYNEQFF.

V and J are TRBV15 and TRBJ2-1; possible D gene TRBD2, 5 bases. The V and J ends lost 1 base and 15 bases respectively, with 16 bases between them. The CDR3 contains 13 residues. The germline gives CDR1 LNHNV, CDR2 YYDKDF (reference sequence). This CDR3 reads CATSRGTAGNAFF. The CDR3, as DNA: TGTGCCACCAGCAGAGGGACTGCCGGGAACGCGTTCTTC.

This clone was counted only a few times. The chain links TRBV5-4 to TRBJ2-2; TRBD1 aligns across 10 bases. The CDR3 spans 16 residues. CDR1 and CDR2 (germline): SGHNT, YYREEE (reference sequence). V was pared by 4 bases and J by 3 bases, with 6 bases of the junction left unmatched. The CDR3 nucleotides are TGTGCCAGCAGCCCGACGACAGGGGGCGACACCGGGGAGCTGTTTTTT. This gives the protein CASSPTTGGDTGELFF.

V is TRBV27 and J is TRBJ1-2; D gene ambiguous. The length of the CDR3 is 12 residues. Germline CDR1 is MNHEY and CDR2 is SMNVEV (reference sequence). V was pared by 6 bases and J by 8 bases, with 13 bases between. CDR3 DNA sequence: TGTGCCAGCAGGCAAGGCCTGAGGGGCTACACCTTC. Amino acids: CASRQGLRGYTF.

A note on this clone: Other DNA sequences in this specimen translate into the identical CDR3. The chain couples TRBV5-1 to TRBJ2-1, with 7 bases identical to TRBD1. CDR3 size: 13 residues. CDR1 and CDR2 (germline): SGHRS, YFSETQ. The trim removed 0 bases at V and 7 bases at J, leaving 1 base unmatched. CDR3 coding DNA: TGCGCCAGCAGCTTGGAGACAGGGAATGAGCAGTTCTTC. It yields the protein CASSLETGNEQFF.

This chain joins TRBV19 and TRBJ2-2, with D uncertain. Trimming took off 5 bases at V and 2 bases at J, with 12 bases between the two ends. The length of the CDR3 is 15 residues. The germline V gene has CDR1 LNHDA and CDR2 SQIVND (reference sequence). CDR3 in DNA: TGTGCCAGTAGTCCCCGGGTCCATAACACCGGGGAGCTGTTTTTT. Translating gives CASSPRVHNTGELFF.

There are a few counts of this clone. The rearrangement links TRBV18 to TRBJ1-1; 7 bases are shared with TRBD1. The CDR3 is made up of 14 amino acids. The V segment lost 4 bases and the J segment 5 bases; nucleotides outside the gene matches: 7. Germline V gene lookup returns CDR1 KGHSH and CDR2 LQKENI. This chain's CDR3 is CASSLGQVSTEAFF. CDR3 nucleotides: TGTGCCAGCTCACTCGGACAGGTCTCTACTGAAGCTTTCTTT.

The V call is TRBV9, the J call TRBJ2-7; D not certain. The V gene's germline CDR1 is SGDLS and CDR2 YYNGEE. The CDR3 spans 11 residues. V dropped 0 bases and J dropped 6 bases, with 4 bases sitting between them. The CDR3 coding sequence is TGTGCCAGCAGCGTAGGTAGCGAGCAGTACTTC. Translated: CASSVGSEQYF.

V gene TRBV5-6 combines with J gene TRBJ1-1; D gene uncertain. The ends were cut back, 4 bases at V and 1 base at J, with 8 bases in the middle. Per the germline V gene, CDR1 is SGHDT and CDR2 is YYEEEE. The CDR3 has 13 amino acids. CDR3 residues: CASSRRQNTEAFF. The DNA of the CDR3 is TGTGCCAGCAGCCGAAGACAGAACACTGAAGCTTTCTTT.

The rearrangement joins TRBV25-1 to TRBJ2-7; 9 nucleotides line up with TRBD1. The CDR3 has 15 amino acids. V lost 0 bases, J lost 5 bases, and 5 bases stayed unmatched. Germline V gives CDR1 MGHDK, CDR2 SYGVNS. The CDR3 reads CASSEYGDRADEQYF. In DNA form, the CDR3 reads TGTGCCAGCAGTGAATATGGGGACAGGGCAGACGAGCAGTACTTC.

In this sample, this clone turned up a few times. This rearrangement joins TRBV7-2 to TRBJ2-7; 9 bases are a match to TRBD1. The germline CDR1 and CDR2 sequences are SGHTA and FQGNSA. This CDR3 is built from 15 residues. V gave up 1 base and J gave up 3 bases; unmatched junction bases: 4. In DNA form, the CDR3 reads TGTGCCAGCAGCTTAGGGGACAGGGTGATCTACGAGCAGTACTTC. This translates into CASSLGDRVIYEQYF. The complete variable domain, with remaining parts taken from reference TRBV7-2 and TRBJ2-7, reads GAGVSQSPSNKVTEKGKDVELRCDPISGHTALYWYRQSLGQGLEFLIYFQGNSAPDKSGLPSDRFSAERTGGSVSTLTIQRTQQEDSAVYLCASSLGDRVIYEQYFGPGTRLTVT.

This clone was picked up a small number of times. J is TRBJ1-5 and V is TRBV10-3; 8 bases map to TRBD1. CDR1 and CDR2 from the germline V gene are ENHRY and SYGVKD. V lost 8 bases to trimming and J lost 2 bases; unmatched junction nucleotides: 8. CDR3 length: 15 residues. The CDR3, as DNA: TGTGCCATCTCCTCAGGGGGCTTGGGCAATCAGCCCCAGCATTTT. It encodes CAISSGGLGNQPQHF.

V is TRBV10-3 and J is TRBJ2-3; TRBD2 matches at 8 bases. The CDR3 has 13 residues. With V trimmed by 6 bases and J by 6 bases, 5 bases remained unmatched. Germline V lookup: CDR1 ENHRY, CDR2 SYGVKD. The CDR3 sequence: CAISPASGDTQYF. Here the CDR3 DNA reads TGTGCCATCAGCCCAGCTAGCGGGGATACGCAGTATTTT.

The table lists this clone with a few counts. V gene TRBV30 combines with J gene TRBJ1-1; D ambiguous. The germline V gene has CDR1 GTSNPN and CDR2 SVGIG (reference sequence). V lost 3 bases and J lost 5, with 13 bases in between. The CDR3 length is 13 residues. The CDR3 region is CAWRPPRRTEAFF. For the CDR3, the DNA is TGTGCCTGGAGGCCACCGAGGAGGACTGAAGCTTTCTTT.

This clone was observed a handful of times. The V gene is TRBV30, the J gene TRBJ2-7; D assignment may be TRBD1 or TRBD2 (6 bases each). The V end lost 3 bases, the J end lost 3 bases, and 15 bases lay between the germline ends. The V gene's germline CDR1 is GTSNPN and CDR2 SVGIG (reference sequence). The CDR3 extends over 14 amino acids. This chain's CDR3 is CAWRVGGSLYEQYF. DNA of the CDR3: TGTGCCTGGAGGGTAGGGGGGTCCCTCTACGAGCAGTACTTC.

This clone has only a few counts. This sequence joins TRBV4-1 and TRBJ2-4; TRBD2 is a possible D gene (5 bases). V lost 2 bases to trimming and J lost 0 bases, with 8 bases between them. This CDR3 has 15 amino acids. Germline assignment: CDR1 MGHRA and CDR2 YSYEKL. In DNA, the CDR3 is TGCGCCAGCAGCCAACTCGGGGTAGCCAAAAACATTCAGTACTTC. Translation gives CASSQLGVAKNIQYF.

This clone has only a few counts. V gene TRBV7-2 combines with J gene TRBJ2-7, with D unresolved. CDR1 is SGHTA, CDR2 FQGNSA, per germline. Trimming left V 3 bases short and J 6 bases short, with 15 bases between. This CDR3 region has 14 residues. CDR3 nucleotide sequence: TGTGCCAGCAGCTTGGCAGGCGAAGTGGGCGAGCAGTACTTC. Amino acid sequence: CASSLAGEVGEQYF. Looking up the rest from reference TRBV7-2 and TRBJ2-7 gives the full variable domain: GAGVSQSPSNKVTEKGKDVELRCDPISGHTALYWYRQSLGQGLEFLIYFQGNSAPDKSGLPSDRFSAERTGGSVSTLTIQRTQQEDSAVYLCASSLAGEVGEQYFGPGTRLTVT.

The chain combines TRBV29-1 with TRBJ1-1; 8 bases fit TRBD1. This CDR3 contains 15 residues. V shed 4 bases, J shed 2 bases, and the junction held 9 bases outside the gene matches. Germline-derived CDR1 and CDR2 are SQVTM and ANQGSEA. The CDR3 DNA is TGCAGCGTTGGCTCAGCCAGGGGGCGAAACACTGAAGCTTTCTTT. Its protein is CSVGSARGRNTEAFF.

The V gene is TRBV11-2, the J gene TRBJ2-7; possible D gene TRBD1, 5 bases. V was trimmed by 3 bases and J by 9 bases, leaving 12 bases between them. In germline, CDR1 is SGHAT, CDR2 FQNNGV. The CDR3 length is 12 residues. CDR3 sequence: CASSFDRVLQYF. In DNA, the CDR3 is TGTGCCAGCAGCTTTGACAGAGTCCTGCAGTACTTC.

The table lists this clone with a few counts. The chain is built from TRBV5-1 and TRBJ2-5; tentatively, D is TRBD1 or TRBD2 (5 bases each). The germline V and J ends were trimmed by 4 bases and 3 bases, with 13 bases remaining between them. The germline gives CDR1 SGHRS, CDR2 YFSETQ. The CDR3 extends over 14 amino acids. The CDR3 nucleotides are TGCGCCAGCAGCCGCTCCGGGACCGAAGAGACCCAGTACTTC. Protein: CASSRSGTEETQYF.

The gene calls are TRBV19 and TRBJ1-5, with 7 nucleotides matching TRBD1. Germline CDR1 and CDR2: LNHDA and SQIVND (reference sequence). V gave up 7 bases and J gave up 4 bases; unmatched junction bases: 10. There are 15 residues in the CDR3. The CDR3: CASTTPGQPNQPQHF. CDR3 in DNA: TGTGCCAGTACGACGCCGGGACAGCCTAATCAGCCCCAGCATTTT.

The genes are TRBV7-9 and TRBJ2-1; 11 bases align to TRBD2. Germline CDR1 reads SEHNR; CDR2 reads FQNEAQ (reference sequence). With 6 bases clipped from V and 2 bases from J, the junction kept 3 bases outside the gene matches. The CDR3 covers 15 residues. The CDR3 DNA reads TGTGCCAGCAGTACGGGACTAGCGGCCTACAATGAGCAGTTCTTC. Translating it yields CASSTGLAAYNEQFF.